This T cell receptor beta chain appears in the sequencing data of a study of OX40 agonist ivuxolimab in advanced cancers. Study overall: Patients took ivuxolimab, an agonistic anti-OX40 (CD134) antibody.

Overall study results and limits: Both CD4+ and CD8+ T cell populations in blood had undergone clonal expansion by week 6 at 0.1 to 3.0 mg/kg. Among the nonresponders, some also had low normalized T-cell clonal expansion. What antigens the expanded peripheral T cells recognized was never established.

The CDR3 consists of 14 residues. In germline, CDR1 is SGHVS, CDR2 FQNEAQ. V lost 4 bases and J lost 9, with 16 bases in between. This clone was seen only a few times. The antigen is unknown. Method: immunoSEQ multiplex PCR; TCRdb's copy keeps in-frame clones and lacks some. Of 50,000 to 70,000 clones listed, 70% to 90% are singletons. V gene TRBV7-8 combines with J gene TRBJ1-5, with D perhaps matching TRBD1 (6 bases). This specimen consisted of CD4+ or CD8+ T cells sorted from blood, obtained in a trial of the OX40 agonist ivuxolimab. The clonotype originates from an adult with an advanced solid tumor such as melanoma, head and neck, liver or kidney cancer. CDR3 sequence: CASSSEGGWRPQHF. Here the CDR3 DNA reads TGTGCCAGCAGCTCCGAAGGGGGTTGGCGGCCCCAGCATTTT.